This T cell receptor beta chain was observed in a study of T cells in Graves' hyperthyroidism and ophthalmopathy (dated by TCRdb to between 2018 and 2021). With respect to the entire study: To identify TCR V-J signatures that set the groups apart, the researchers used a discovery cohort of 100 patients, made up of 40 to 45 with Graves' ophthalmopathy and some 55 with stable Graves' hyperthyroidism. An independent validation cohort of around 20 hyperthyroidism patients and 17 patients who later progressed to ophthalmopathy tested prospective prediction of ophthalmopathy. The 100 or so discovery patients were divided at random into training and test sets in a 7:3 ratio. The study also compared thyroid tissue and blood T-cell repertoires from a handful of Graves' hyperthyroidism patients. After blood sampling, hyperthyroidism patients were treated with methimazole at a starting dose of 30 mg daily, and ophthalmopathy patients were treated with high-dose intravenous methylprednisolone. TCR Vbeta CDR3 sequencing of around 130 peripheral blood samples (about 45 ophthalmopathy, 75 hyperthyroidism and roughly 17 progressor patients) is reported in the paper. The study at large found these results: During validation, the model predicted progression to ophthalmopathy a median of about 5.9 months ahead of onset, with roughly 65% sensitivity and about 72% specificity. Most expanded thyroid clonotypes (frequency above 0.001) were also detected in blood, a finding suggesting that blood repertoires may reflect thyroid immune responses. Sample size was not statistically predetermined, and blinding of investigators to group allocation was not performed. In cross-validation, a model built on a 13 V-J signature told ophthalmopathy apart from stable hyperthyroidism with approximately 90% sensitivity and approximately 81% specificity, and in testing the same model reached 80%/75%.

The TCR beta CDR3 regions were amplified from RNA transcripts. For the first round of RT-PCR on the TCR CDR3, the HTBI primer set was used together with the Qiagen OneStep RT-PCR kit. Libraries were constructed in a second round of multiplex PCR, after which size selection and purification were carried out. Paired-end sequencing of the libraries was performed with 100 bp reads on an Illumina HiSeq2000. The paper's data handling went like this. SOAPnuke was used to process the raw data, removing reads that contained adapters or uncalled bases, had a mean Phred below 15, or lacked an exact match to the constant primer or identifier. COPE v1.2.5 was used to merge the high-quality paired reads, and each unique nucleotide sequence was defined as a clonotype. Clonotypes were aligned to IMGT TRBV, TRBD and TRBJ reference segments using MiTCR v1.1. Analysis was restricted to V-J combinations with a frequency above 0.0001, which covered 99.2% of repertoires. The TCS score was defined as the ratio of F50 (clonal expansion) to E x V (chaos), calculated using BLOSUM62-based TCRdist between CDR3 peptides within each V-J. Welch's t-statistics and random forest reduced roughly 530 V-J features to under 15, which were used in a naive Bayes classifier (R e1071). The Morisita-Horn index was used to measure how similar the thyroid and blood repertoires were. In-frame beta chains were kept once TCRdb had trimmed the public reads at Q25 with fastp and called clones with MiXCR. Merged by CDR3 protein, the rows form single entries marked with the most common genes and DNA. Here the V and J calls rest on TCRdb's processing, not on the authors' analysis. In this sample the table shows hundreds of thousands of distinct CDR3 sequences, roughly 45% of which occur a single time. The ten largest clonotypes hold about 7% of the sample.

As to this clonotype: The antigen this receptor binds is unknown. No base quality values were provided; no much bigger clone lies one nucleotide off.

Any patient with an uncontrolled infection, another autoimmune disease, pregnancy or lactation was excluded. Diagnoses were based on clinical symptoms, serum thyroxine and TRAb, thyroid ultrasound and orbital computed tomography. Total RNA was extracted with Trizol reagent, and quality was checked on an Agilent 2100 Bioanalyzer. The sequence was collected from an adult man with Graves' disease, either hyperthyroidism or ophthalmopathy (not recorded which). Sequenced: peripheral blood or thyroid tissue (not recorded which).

The nucleotide sequence is TGTGCCAGCAGCTTAGATAGAATCGGGAGCGTGGTCACTGAAGCTTTCTTT. This yields the protein CASSLDRIGSVVTEAFF. Recombination connected TRBV11-2 to TRBJ1-1, with the D gene not clear enough to name. V is reduced by 0 bases and J by 4 bases, leaving a spacing of 18 bases between them. CDR1 and CDR2 were assigned from the germline V gene as SGHAT and FQNNGV. From the cysteine through the phenylalanine, the CDR3 covers 17 amino acids. Of all the DNA, just the CDR3 is kept, 51 bases in frame from base 1. The reference TRBV11-2 and TRBJ1-1 proteins fill in what lies around the CDR3, so the full variable domain reads EAGVAQSPRYKIIEKRQSVAFWCNPISGHATLYWYQQILGQGPKLLIQFQNNGVVDDSQLPKDRFSAERLKGVDSTLKIQPAKLEDSAVYLCASSLDRIGSVVTEAFFGQGTRLTVV.